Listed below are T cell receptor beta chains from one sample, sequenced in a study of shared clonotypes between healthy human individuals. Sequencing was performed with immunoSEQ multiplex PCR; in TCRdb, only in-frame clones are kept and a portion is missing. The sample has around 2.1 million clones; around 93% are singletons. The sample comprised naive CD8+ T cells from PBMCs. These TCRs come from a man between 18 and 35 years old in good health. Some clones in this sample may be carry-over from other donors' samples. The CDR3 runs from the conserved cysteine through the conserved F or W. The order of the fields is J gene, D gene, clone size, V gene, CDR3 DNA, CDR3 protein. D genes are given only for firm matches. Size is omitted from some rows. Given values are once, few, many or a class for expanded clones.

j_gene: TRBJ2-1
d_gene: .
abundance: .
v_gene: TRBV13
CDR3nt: TGTGCCAGCAGCGTATTATCCTACAATGAGCAGTTCTTC
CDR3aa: CASSVLSYNEQFF

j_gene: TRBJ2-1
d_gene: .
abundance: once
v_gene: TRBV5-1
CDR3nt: TGCGCCAGCAGCCGGGGGCAGGACAATGAGCAGTTCTTC
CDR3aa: CASSRGQDNEQFF

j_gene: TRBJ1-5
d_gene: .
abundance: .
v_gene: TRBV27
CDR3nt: TGTGCCAGCAGCGAAACAACAGGGTGGAAGGGGCAGCCCCAGCATTTT
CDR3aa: CASSETTGWKGQPQHF

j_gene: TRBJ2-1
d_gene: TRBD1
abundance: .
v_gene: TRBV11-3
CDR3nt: TGTGCCAGCAGCTTAGATTACCGGGACAGTTACAATGAGCAGTTCTTC
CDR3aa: CASSLDYRDSYNEQFF

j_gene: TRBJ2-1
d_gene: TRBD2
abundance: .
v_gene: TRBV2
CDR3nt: TGTGCCAGCAGTTGGATAGCGGGAGGGTGGAATGAGCAGTTCTTC
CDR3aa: CASSWIAGGWNEQFF

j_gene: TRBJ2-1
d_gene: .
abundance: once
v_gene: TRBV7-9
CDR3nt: TGTGCCAGCAGCTTGGGGACGGGAGACTCACCGTACAATGAGCAGTTCTTC
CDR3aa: CASSLGTGDSPYNEQFF

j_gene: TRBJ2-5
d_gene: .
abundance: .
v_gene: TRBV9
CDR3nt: TGTGCCAGCAGCGTAGCTAGGTACCAAGAGACCCAGTACTTC
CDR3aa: CASSVARYQETQYF

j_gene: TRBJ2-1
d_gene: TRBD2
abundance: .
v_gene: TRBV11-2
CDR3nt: TGTGCCAGCAGTGATCCGGGACTAGCGGCATTGGAGCAGTTCTTC
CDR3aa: CASSDPGLAALEQFF

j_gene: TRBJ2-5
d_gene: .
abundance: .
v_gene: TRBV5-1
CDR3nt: TGCGCCAGCAGCTTGGCAGTCCAAGAGACCCAGTACTTC
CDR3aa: CASSLAVQETQYF

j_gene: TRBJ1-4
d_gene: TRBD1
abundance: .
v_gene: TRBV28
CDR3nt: TGTGCCAGCACATACAGGGGGCGGAATGAAAAACTGTTTTTT
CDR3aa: CASTYRGRNEKLFF

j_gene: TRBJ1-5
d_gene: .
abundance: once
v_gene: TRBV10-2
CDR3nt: TGCGCCAGCAGTGAGTCGATCTTCAGGGGTAATCAGCCCCAGCATTTT
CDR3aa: CASSESIFRGNQPQHF

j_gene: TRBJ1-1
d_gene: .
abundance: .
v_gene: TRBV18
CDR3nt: TGTGCCAGCTCTTCTCCGGACACGACTTTGAACACTGAAGCTTTCTTT
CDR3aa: CASSSPDTTLNTEAFF

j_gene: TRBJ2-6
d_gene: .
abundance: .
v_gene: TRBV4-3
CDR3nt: TGCGCCAGCAGCCAAGATACCAGGGCTGGGGCCAACGTCCTGACTTTC
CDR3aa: CASSQDTRAGANVLTF

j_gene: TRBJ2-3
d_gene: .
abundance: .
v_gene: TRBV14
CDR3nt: TGTGCCAGCAGCCAAGGTGTTTGGACAGATACGCAGTATTTT
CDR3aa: CASSQGVWTDTQYF

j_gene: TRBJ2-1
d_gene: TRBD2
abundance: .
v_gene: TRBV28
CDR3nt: TGTGCCAGCAGTCCCACCGGGGCGGGAGTGGTATACAATGAGCAGTTCTTC
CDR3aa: CASSPTGAGVVYNEQFF

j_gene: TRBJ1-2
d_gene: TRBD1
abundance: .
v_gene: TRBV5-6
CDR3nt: TGTGCCAGCAGCATACAGGGGGCCGGCTATGGCTACACCTTC
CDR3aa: CASSIQGAGYGYTF

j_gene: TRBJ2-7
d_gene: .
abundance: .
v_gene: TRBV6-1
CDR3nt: TGTGCCAGCCGCCCTCAACTTTACTACGAGCAGTACTTC
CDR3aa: CASRPQLYYEQYF

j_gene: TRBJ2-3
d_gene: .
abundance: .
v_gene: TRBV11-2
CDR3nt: TGTGCCAGCAGCCGGTCCCCGGGCCCCGCAGATACGCAGTATTTT
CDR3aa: CASSRSPGPADTQYF

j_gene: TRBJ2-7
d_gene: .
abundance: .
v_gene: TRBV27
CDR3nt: TGTGCCAGCACCCCCAGCCTGACGGGGGCGCGGGGTTACGAGCAGTACTTC
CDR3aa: CASTPSLTGARGYEQYF

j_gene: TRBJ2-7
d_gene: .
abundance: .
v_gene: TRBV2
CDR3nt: TGTGCCAGCATAACAGGCAACCTCTACGAGCAGTACTTC
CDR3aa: CASITGNLYEQYF

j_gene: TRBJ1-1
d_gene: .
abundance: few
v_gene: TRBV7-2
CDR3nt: TGTGCCAGCAGCTCAACGAACACTGAAGCTTTCTTT
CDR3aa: CASSSTNTEAFF

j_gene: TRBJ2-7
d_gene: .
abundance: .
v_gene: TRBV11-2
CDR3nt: TGTGCCAGCAGGGGGACCTTCCGGGATCTATCCTACGAGCAGTACTTC
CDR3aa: CASRGTFRDLSYEQYF

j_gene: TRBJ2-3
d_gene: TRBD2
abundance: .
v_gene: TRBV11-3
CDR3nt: TGTGCCAGCAGCCGCACACTAGCGGGAGAGGGAGATACGCAGTATTTT
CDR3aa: CASSRTLAGEGDTQYF

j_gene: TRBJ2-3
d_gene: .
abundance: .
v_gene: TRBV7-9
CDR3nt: TGTGCCAGCAGCTTACCGGGCTTTATTGAGGATACGCAGTATTTT
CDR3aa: CASSLPGFIEDTQYF

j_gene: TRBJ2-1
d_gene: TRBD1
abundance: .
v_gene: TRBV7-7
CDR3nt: TGTGCCAGCAGCCCCCGGACAGGGAGTAATGAGCAGTTCTTC
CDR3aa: CASSPRTGSNEQFF

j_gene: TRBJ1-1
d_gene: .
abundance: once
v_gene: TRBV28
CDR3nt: TGTGCCAGCAACATTGGTCAAGCGAACACTGAAGCTTTCTTT
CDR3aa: CASNIGQANTEAFF

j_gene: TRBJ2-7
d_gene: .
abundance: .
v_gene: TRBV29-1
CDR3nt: TGCAGCGCCGCGACTTCCTTTTACGAGCAGTACTTC
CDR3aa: CSAATSFYEQYF

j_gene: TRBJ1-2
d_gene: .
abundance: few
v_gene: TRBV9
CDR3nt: TGTGCCAGCAGCGTAGGTTGGCGGGACGGAAACTATGGCTACACCTTC
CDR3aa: CASSVGWRDGNYGYTF

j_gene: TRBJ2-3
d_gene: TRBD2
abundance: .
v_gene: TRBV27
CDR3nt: TGTGCCAGCAGTCCGACGACTAGCGTGGCGGATACGCAGTATTTT
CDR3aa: CASSPTTSVADTQYF

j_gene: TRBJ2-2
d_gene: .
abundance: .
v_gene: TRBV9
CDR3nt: TGTGCCAGCACCTCAGGGGAGCGCCAGCCCGGGGAGCTGTTTTTT
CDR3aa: CASTSGERQPGELFF

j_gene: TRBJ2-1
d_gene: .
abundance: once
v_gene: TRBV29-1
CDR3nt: TGCAGCGGTCAGAAGGGAGGAGGGTACAATGAGCAGTTCTTC
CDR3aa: CSGQKGGGYNEQFF

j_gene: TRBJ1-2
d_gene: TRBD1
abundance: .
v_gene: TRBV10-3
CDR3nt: TGTGCCATCAGTGAGCTCCGGGGACAGGGCTATGGCTACACCTTC
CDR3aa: CAISELRGQGYGYTF

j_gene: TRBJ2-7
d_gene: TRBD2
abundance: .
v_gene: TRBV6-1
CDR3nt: TGTGCCAGCAGTGAATTCAGCGGGAGGAGGTACGAGCAGTACTTC
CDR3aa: CASSEFSGRRYEQYF

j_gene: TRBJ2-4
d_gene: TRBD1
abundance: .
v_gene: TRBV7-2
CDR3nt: TGTGCCAGCAGTTCTACAGGGGTGGGCAAAAACATTCAGTACTTC
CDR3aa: CASSSTGVGKNIQYF

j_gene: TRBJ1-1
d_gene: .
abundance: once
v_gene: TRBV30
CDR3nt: TGTGCCTGGAGTACCGGGACAACGAACACTGAAGCTTTCTTT
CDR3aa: CAWSTGTTNTEAFF

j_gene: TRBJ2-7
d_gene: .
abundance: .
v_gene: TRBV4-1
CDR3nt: TGCGCCAGCAGCCAAGTTCGCGGCTCGTCCTACGAGCAGTACTTC
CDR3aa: CASSQVRGSSYEQYF

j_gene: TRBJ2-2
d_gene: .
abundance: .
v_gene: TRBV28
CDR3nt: TGTGCCAGCAGTTTAGGGGGGACGGGGGAGCTGTTTTTT
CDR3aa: CASSLGGTGELFF

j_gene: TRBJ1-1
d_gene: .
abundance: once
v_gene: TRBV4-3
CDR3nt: TGCGCCAGCAGAAATTCGGGCTTAGGGGCGAACACTGAAGCTTTCTTT
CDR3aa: CASRNSGLGANTEAFF

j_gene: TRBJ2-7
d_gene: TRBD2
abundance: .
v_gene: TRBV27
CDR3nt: TGTGCCAGCAGTACCTCTAGCGGGAGGTCCTACGAGCAGTACTTC
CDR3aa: CASSTSSGRSYEQYF

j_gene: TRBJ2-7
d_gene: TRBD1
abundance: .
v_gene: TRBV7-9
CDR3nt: TGTGCCAGCAGCCTCGACAGGGAATTAAGCTACGAGCAGTACTTC
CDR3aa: CASSLDRELSYEQYF

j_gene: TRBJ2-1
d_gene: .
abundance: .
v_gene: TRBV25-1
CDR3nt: TGTGCCGGAATTTGGACTCATTACAATGAGCAGTTCTTC
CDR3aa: CAGIWTHYNEQFF

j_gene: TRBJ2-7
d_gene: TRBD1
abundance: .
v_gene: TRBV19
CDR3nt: TGTGCCAGACCTCAATTGGACAGGTACGAGCAGTACTTC
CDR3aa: CARPQLDRYEQYF

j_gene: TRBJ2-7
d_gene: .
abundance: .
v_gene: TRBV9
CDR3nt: TGTGCCAGCAGCGGACACTCCTACGAGCAGTACTTC
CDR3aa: CASSGHSYEQYF

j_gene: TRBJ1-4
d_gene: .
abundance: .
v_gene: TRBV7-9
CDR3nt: TGTGCCAGCAGCCGACCGGGGGAGCCAACTAATGAAAAACTGTTTTTT
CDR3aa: CASSRPGEPTNEKLFF

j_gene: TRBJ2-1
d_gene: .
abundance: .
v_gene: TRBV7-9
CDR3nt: TGTGCCAGCACCTATCATGTAGATGAGCAGTTCTTC
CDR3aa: CASTYHVDEQFF

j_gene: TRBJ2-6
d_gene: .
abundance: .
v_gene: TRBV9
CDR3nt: TGTGCCAGCAGCAACCCGGCCATTCCAAGGGCCAACGTCCTGACTTTC
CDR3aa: CASSNPAIPRANVLTF

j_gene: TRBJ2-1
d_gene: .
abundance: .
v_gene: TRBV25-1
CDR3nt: TGTGCCAGCCGAGCCCGCGATGAGCAGTTCTTC
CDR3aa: CASRARDEQFF

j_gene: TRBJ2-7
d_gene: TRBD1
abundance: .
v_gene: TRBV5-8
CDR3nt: TGTGCCAGCAGCTTGCTACAGGGGGACGAGCAGTACTTC
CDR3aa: CASSLLQGDEQYF

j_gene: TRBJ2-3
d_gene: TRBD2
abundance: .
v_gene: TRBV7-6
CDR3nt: TGTGCCAGCACCCTGATCGCGAGCGGGGGGGAGGGAGATACGCAGTATTTT
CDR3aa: CASTLIASGGEGDTQYF

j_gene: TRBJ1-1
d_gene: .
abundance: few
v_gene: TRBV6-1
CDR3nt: TGTGCCAGCAGTGAATCAGGGGTGGACACTGAAGCTTTCTTT
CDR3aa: CASSESGVDTEAFF

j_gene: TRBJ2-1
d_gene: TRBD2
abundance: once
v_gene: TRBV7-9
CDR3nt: TGTGCCAGCAGCCCCATTGGACTAGCGGGACACTGGCAGTTCTTC
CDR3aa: CASSPIGLAGHWQFF

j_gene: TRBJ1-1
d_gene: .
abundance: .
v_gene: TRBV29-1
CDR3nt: TGCAGCGTCTGGGGACTCACAGGCCTCGACATGAACACTGAAGCTTTCTTT
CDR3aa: CSVWGLTGLDMNTEAFF

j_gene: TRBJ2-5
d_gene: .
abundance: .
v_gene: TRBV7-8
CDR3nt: TGTGCCAGCAGCTTAGACAGCAGAGAGACCCAGTACTTC
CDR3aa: CASSLDSRETQYF

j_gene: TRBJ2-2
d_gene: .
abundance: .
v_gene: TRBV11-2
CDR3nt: TGTGCCAGCAGCTTAGATCCCGTCGGGGCGGCCGGGGAGCTGTTTTTT
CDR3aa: CASSLDPVGAAGELFF

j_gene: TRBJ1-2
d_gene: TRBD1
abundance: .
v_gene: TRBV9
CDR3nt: TGTGCCAGCAGCGTTACAGGGGGAAAGACCTATGGCTACACCTTC
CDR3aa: CASSVTGGKTYGYTF

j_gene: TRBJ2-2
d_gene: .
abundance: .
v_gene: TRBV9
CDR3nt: TGTGCCAGCAGCGTAAGGTCTGAGGGGGCCGGGGAGCTGTTTTTT
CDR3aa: CASSVRSEGAGELFF

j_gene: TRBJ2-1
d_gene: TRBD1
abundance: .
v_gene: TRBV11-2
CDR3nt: TGTGCCAGCAGCACACGACAGGGTTGGGCGGACAATGAGCAGTTCTTC
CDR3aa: CASSTRQGWADNEQFF